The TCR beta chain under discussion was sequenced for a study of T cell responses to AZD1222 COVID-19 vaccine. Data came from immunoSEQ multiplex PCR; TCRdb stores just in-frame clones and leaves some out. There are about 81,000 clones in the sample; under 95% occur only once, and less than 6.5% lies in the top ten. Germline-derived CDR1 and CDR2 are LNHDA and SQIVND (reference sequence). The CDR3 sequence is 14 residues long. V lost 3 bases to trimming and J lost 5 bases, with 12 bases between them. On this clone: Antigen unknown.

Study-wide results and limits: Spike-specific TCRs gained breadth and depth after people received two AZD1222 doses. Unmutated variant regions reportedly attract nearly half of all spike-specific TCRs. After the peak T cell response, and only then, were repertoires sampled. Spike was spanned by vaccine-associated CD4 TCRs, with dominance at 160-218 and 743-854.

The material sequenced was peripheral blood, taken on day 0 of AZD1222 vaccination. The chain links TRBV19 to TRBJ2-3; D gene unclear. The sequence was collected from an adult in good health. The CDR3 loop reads CASSISPVGDTQYF. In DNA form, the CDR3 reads TGTGCCAGTAGTATCTCCCCCGTGGGAGATACGCAGTATTTT. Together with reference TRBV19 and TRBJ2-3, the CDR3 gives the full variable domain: DGGITQSPKYLFRKEGQNVTLSCEQNLNHDAMYWYRQDPGQGLRLIYYSQIVNDFQKGDIAEGYSVSREKKESFPLTVTSAQKNPTAFYLCASSISPVGDTQYFGPGTRLTVL.